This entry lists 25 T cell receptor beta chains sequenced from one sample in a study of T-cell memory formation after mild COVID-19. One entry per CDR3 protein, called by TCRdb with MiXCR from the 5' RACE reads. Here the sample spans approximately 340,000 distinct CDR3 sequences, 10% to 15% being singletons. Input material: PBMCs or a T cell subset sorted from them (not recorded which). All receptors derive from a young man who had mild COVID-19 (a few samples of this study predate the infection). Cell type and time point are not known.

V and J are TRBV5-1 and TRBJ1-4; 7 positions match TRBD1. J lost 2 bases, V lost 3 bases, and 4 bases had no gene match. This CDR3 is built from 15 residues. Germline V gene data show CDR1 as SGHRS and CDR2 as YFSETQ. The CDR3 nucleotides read TGCGCCAGCAGCTACTCACAGGGGACTAATGAAAAACTGTTTTTT. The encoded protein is CASSYSQGTNEKLFF.

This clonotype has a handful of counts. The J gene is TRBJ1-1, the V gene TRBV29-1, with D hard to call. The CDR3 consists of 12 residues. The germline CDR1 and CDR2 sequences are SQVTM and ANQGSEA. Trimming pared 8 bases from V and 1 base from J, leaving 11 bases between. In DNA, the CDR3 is TGCAGCTGTGGACGGGAGAACACTGAAGCTTTCTTT. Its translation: CSCGRENTEAFF.

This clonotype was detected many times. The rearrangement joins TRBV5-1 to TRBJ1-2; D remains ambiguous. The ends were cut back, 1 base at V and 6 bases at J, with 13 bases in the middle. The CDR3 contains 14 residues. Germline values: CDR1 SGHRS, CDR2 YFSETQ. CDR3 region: CASSLLDTAHGYTF. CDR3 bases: TGCGCCAGCAGCTTGTTAGACACGGCCCATGGCTACACCTTC. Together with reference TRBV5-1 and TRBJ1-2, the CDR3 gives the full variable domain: KAGVTQTPRYLIKTRGQQVTLSCSPISGHRSVSWYQQTPGQGLQFLFEYFSETQRNKGNFPGRFSGRQFSNSRSEMNVSTLELGDSALYLCASSLLDTAHGYTFGSGTRLTVV.

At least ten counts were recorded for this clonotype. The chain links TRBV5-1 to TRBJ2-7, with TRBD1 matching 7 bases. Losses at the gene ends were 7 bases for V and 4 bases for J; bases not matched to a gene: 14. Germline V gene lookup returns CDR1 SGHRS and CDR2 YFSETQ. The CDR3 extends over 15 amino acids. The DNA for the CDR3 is TGCGCCAGCGCCGCTCAGGCAGGGGGTTTGTACGAGCAGTACTTC. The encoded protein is CASAAQAGGLYEQYF.

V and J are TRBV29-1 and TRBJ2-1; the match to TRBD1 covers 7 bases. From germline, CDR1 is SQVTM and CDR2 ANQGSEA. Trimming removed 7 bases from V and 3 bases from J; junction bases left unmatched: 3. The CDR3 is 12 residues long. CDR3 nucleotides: TGCAGCGCCAACAGGGGCTACAATGAGCAGTTCTTC. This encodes CSANRGYNEQFF.

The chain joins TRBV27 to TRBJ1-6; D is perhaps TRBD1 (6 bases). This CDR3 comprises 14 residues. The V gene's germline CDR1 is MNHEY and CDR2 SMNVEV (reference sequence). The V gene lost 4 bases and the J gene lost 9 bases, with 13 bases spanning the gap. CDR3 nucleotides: TGTGCCAGCAGTTGGGGGCGTGGGAGTTCACCCCTCCACTTT. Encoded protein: CASSWGRGSSPLHF.

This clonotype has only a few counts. The CDR3 protein is CAGQTGREETQYF. Written as DNA, the CDR3 is TGTGCCGGCCAGACAGGGAGGGAAGAGACCCAGTACTTC. This sequence joins TRBV28 and TRBJ2-5; the D call may be TRBD1 or TRBD2 (7 bases each). Germline CDR1 and CDR2: MDHEN and SYDVKM. Trimming removed 11 bases at V and 3 bases at J, with 16 bases between. CDR3 length equals 13 residues.

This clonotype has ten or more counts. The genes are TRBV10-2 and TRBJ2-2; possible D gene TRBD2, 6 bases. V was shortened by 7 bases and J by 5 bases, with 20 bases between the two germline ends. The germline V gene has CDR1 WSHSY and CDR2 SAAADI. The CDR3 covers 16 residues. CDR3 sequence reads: CASMRWEAGGTGELFF. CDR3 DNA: TGCGCCAGCATGCGGTGGGAGGCCGGAGGGACCGGGGAGCTGTTTTTT.

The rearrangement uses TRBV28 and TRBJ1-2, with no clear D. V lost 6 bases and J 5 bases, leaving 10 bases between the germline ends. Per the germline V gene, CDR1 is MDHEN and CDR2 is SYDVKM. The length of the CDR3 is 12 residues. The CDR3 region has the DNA TGTGCCAGCAGGCCCCCGGGGTATGGCTACACCTTC. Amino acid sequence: CASRPPGYGYTF.

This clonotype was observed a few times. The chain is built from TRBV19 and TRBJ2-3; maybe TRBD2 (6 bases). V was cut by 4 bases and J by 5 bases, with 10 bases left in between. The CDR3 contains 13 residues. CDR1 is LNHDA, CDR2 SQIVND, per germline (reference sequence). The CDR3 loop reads CASSRGGIDTQYF. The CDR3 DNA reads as TGTGCCAGTAGTAGGGGAGGTATAGATACGCAGTATTTT.

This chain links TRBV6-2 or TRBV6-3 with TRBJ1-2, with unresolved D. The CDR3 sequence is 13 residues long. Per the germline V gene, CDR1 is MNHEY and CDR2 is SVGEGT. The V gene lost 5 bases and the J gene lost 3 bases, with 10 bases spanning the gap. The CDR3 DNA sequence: TGTGCCAGCAGTCCCGGACCGCACTATGGCTACACCTTC. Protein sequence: CASSPGPHYGYTF.

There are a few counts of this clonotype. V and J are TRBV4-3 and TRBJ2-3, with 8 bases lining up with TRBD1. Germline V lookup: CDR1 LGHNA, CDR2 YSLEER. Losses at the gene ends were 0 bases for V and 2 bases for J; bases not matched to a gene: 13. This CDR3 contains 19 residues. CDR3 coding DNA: TGCGCCAGCAGCCAAGATACGGGACAGGTGCTACGGGCCACAGATACGCAGTATTTT. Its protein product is CASSQDTGQVLRATDTQYF.

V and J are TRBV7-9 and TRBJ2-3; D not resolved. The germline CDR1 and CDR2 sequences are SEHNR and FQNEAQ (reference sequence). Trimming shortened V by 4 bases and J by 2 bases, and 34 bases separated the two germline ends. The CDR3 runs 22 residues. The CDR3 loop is CASSSGRGRPARFGYDTDTQYF. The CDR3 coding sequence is TGTGCCAGCAGCTCCGGGCGTGGCCGACCCGCCCGGTTTGGCTATGACACAGATACGCAGTATTTT.

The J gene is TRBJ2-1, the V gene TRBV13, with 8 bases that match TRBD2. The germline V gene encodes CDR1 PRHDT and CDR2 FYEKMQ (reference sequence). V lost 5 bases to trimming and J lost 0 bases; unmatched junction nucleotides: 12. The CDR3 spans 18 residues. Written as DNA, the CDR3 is TGTGCCAGCAGCCCGCAAGGGAAGCGGGGGAGCTCCTACAATGAGCAGTTCTTC. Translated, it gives CASSPQGKRGSSYNEQFF.

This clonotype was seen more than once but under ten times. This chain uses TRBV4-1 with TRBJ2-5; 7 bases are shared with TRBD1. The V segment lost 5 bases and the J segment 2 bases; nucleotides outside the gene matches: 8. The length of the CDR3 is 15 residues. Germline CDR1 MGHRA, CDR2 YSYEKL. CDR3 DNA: TGCGCCAGCAGCTCTGTAAAGGGGGCTCAAGAGACCCAGTACTTC. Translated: CASSSVKGAQETQYF.

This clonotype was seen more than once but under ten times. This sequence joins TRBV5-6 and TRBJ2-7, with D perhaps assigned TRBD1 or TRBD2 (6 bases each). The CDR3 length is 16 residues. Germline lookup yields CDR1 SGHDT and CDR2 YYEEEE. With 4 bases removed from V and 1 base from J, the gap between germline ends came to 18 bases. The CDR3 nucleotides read TGTGCCAGCAGCCGTGGGTGGAGGGGGACATCCTACGAGCAGTACGTC. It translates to CASSRGWRGTSYEQYV.

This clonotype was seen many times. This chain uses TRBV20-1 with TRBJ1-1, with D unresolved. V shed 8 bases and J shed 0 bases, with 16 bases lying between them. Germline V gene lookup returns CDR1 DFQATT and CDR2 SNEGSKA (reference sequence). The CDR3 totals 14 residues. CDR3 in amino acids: CSPLSGVMNTEAFF. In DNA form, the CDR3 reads TGCAGTCCCCTAAGTGGGGTAATGAACACTGAAGCTTTCTTT.

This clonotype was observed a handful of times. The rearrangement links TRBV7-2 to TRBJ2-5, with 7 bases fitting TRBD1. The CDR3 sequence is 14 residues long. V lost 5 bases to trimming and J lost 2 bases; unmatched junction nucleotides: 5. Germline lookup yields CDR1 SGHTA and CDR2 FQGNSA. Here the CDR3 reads CASSLGQAQETQYF. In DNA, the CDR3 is TGTGCCAGCAGCCTCGGACAGGCGCAAGAGACCCAGTACTTC.

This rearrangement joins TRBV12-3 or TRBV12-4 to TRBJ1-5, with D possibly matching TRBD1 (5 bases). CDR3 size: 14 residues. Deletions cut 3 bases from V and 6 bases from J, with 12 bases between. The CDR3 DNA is TGTGCCAGCAGTTTCCACGGGGGGGGTCAGCCCCAGCATTTT. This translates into CASSFHGGGQPQHF.

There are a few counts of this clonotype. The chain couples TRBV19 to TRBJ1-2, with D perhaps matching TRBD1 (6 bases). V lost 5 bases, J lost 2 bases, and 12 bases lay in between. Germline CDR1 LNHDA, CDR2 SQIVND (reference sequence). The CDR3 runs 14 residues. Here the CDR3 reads CASSSSDSNYGYTF. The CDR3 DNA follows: TGTGCCAGTAGTTCTTCGGACAGCAACTATGGCTACACCTTC. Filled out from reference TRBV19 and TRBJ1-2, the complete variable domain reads DGGITQSPKYLFRKEGQNVTLSCEQNLNHDAMYWYRQDPGQGLRLIYYSQIVNDFQKGDIAEGYSVSREKKESFPLTVTSAQKNPTAFYLCASSSSDSNYGYTFGSGTRLTVV.

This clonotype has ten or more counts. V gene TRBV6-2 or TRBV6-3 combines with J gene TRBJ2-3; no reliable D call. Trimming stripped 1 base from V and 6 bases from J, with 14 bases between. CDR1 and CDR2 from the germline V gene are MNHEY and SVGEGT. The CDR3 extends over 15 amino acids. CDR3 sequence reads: CASSYWARPGDTQYF. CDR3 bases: TGTGCCAGCAGTTACTGGGCCAGGCCCGGCGATACGCAGTATTTT.

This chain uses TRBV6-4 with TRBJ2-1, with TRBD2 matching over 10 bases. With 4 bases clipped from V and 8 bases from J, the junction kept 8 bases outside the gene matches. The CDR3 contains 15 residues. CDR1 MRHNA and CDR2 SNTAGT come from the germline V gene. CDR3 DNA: TGTGCCAGCAGTGTCAAAGCGGGGGGGCAGGATGAGCAGTTCTTC. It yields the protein CASSVKAGGQDEQFF.

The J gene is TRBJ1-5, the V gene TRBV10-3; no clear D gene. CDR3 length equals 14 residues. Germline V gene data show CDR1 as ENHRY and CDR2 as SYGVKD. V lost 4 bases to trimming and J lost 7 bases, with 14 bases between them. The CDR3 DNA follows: TGTGCCATCAGTGGCAGTCGGCGGGAGCAGCCCCAGCATTTT. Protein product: CAISGSRREQPQHF.

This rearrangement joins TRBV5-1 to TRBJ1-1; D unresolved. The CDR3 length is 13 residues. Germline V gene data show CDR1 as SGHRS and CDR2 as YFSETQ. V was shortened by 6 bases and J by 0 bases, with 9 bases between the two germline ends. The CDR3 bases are TGCGCCAGCAAGGGAGCCATGAACACTGAAGCTTTCTTT. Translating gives CASKGAMNTEAFF.

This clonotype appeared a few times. Written as DNA, the CDR3 is TGTGCCAGCAGCCGTCCCGGGACAGGCTACGAGCAGTACGTC. Translated: CASSRPGTGYEQYV. J is TRBJ2-7 and V is TRBV5-6; 8 bases are a match to TRBD1. Germline trimming cut 4 bases from V and 3 bases from J; bases unmatched to any gene: 6. The CDR3 totals 14 residues. Germline loops: CDR1 SGHDT, CDR2 YYEEEE.